The 21 T cell receptor beta chains below were found in one sample sequenced in a study of CD4+ T cells in melanoma (dated by TCRdb to between 2021 and 2023). The library was prepared using the immunoSEQ multiplex PCR assay. As stored in TCRdb, this immuneACCESS dataset retains in-frame rearrangements with V and J assigned. A fraction of the clones does not appear; measured against another copy, unresolved V genes explain less than half of the discrepancy, and the remainder lacks a known reason. The table for this sample lists about 10,000 clones; about 73% of them were counted only once. The ten biggest clones cover more than 20% of the sample. Material for sequencing was tumor tissue. These receptors were collected from a human donor with melanoma.

This chain links TRBV19 with TRBJ1-1; 11 bases are a match to TRBD1. The ends lost 5 bases at V and 3 bases at J; junction bases unmatched: 8. This CDR3 is built from 16 residues. Germline V gene data show CDR1 as LNHDA and CDR2 as SQIVND (reference sequence). CDR3 nucleotides: TGTGCCAGTAGTGCCCGGACAGGGGGCCGGGACACTGAAGCTTTCTTT. Translation gives CASSARTGGRDTEAFF.

The chain recombines TRBV16 with TRBJ1-2; a possible D gene is TRBD1 (5 bases). The germline V gene encodes CDR1 KGHSY and CDR2 FQNENV. The V end was cut by 4 bases, the J end by 7 bases, with 13 bases between. The CDR3 spans 13 residues. The CDR3 loop is CASSRPGGGGYTF. The CDR3 coding sequence is TGTGCCAGCAGCCGTCCCGGGGGAGGTGGCTACACCTTC.

Here the CDR3 reads CAWSVWGGRFYEQYF. DNA for the CDR3: TGTGCCTGGAGTGTATGGGGGGGGCGCTTCTACGAGCAGTACTTC. The chain couples TRBV30 to TRBJ2-7; TRBD2 is a possible D gene (7 bases). Germline V gene data show CDR1 as GTSNPN and CDR2 as SVGIG (reference sequence). Trimming pared 0 bases from V and 3 bases from J, leaving 15 bases between. The CDR3 contains 15 residues.

The chain links TRBV6-6 to TRBJ2-3; the match to TRBD2 covers 11 bases. V gave up 5 bases and J gave up 2 bases; unmatched junction bases: 3. Germline loops: CDR1 MNHNY, CDR2 SVGAGI (reference sequence). The CDR3 is made up of 15 amino acids. CDR3 in amino acids: CASSGTSGITDTQYF. In nucleotides, the CDR3 is TGTGCCAGCAGTGGGACTAGCGGTATCACAGATACGCAGTATTTT.

The gene calls are TRBV5-6 and TRBJ1-4; D call uncertain. Trimming cost V 0 bases and J 14 bases, with 14 bases left between them. The CDR3 spans 13 residues. Looked up from germline, CDR1 is SGHDT and CDR2 is YYEEEE. CDR3: CASSLVGTAGLFF. CDR3 DNA sequence: TGTGCCAGCAGCTTGGTTGGTACAGCCGGTCTGTTTTTT.

V gene TRBV5-1 combines with J gene TRBJ2-3, with 9 positions matching TRBD2. Losses at the gene ends were 2 bases for V and 4 bases for J; bases not matched to a gene: 11. The CDR3 totals 17 residues. CDR1 is SGHRS, CDR2 YFSETQ, per germline. The CDR3 sequence: CASSFWAGGPSADTQYF. In nucleotides, the CDR3 is TGCGCCAGCAGCTTCTGGGCGGGGGGGCCCAGCGCAGATACGCAGTATTTT.

The rearrangement joins TRBV29-1 to TRBJ1-2; D remains ambiguous. Germline V CDR1 and CDR2: SQVTM, ANQGSEA. The germline V and J ends were trimmed by 5 bases and 1 base, with 11 bases remaining between them. The CDR3 consists of 13 residues. The CDR3 nucleotides read TGCAGCGTTATAGGAGGTATTAACTATGGCTACACCTTC. Residues: CSVIGGINYGYTF.

In this sample, this clone turned up a few times. V and J are TRBV29-1 and TRBJ1-6; D possibly corresponds to TRBD1 (6 bases). From germline, CDR1 is SQVTM and CDR2 ANQGSEA. There are 14 residues in the CDR3. V was pared by 4 bases and J by 7 bases, with 14 bases between. CDR3 residues: CSVGLGGHNSPLHF. CDR3 nucleotides: TGCAGCGTTGGGCTCGGGGGGCACAATTCACCCCTCCACTTT.

The chain employs TRBV23-1 and TRBJ1-2; unclear D gene. TRBV23-1 is an open reading frame whose function is uncertain. This CDR3 comprises 13 residues. V was shortened by 3 bases and J by 7 bases, with 12 bases between the two germline ends. In DNA form, the CDR3 reads TGCGCCAGCAGTCAGGACGACGGAGGTGGCTACACCTTC. Amino acid sequence: CASSQDDGGGYTF.

J is TRBJ2-2 and V is TRBV6-6; D is ambiguous. The CDR3 consists of 13 residues. Per the germline V gene, CDR1 is MNHNY and CDR2 is SVGAGI (reference sequence). With 2 bases removed from V and 5 bases from J, the gap between germline ends came to 6 bases. The CDR3 nucleotides read TGTGCCAGCAGTTACACTGTGACCGGGGAGCTGTTTTTT. Encoded protein: CASSYTVTGELFF.

This CDR3 reads CASSPGTSGNSEQYF. In DNA, the CDR3 is TGTGCCAGCAGCCCAGGGACTAGCGGAAATTCGGAGCAGTACTTC. The rearrangement links TRBV9 to TRBJ2-7; TRBD2 matches 11 bases. Per the germline V gene, CDR1 is SGDLS and CDR2 is YYNGEE. J gave up 7 bases and V 4 bases, and 10 bases lay outside the gene matches. This CDR3 has 15 residues.

The chain combines TRBV12-5 with TRBJ1-1, with a tentative D call TRBD1 (5 bases). CDR1 is LGHNT, CDR2 FRNRAP, per germline. Trimming took off 2 bases at V and 4 bases at J, with 11 bases between the two ends. This CDR3 comprises 14 residues. In DNA, the CDR3 is TGTGCTAGTGGTTTGACCGGGGGTAGCACTGAAGCTTTCTTT. This codes for CASGLTGGSTEAFF.

The chain uses TRBV6-1 and TRBJ1-5; D call uncertain. CDR1 and CDR2 (germline): MNHNS, SASEGT. This CDR3 comprises 13 residues. V gave up 4 bases and J gave up 3 bases, with 7 bases separating them. CDR3 residues: CASSVPTNQPQHF. The CDR3 nucleotides are TGTGCCAGCAGTGTGCCCACCAATCAGCCCCAGCATTTT.

The V and J genes are TRBV7-9 and TRBJ2-2; 9 bases line up with TRBD2. Per germline, CDR1 SEHNR and CDR2 FQNEAQ (reference sequence). Trimming removed 3 bases from V and 4 bases from J; junction bases left unmatched: 6. The CDR3 is 16 residues long. The CDR3 DNA sequence: TGTGCCAGCAGCTTCGGCGGGGGGGCCTTCACCGGGGAGCTGTTTTTT. This encodes CASSFGGGAFTGELFF. Complete variable domain (other parts from reference TRBV7-9 and TRBJ2-2): DTGVSQNPRHKITKRGQNVTFRCDPISEHNRLYWYRQTLGQGPEFLTYFQNEAQLEKSRLLSDRFSAERPKGSFSTLEIQRTEQGDSAMYLCASSFGGGAFTGELFFGEGSRLTVL.

The chain is built from TRBV2 and TRBJ1-1, with a possible D match to TRBD1 (6 bases). V gave up 2 bases and J gave up 1 base, with 20 bases separating them. CDR3 length: 18 residues. The germline gives CDR1 SNHLY, CDR2 FYNNEI. The CDR3 DNA reads TGTGCCAGCAGTGAATTTTGGGGGGCCCGGACCGCGAACACTGAAGCTTTCTTT. Translation: CASSEFWGARTANTEAFF.

This chain uses TRBV7-2 with TRBJ1-4; D is possibly TRBD1 (5 bases). V lost 5 bases and J lost 5, with 12 bases in between. The CDR3 totals 14 residues. Per germline, CDR1 SGHTA and CDR2 FQGNSA. The DNA of the CDR3 is TGTGCCAGCAGCAGACGGGGCGGAAATGAAAAACTGTTTTTT. It codes for CASSRRGGNEKLFF. Full variable domain (remainder filled in from reference TRBV7-2 and TRBJ1-4): GAGVSQSPSNKVTEKGKDVELRCDPISGHTALYWYRQSLGQGLEFLIYFQGNSAPDKSGLPSDRFSAERTGGSVSTLTIQRTQQEDSAVYLCASSRRGGNEKLFFGSGTQLSVL.

This clone was seen a few times. The chain recombines TRBV2 with TRBJ2-2, with 10 bases fitting TRBD2. Losses at the gene ends were 6 bases for V and 6 bases for J; bases not matched to a gene: 1. The CDR3 loop spans 13 amino acids. Germline CDR1 SNHLY, CDR2 FYNNEI. The CDR3 DNA follows: TGTGCCAGCAGACTAGCGGGGCCCGGGGAGCTGTTTTTT. Encoded protein: CASRLAGPGELFF.

This sequence joins TRBV7-3 and TRBJ2-3, with TRBD2 identical over 16 bases. Germline loops: CDR1 SGHTA, CDR2 FQGTGA. Trimming cost V 5 bases and J 6 bases; bases outside gene matches: 5. There are 16 residues in the CDR3. Written as DNA, the CDR3 is TGTGCCAGCAGCACCGGGACTAGCGGGGGGGTGGATACGCAGTATTTT. This encodes CASSTGTSGGVDTQYF.

This sequence joins TRBV7-6 and TRBJ2-7; 10 bases align to TRBD1. The CDR3 has 16 amino acids. Trimming at V came to 1 base and at J to 3 bases, leaving 6 bases not matched to a gene. Looked up from germline, CDR1 is SGHVS and CDR2 is FNYEAQ. In DNA, the CDR3 is TGTGCCAGCAGCTTAGTCGGGACAGGGGTGTTCTACGAGCAGTACTTC. Residues: CASSLVGTGVFYEQYF.

Notes on this clone: The same CDR3 is also encoded by other DNA sequences in this sample. The CDR3 spells CASSVAGERTEAFF. The CDR3 nucleotides read TGTGCCAGCAGCGTAGCCGGGGAAAGGACTGAAGCTTTCTTT. This sequence joins TRBV9 and TRBJ1-1; no reliable D call. Trimming pared 0 bases from V and 5 bases from J, leaving 11 bases between. Per the germline V gene, CDR1 is SGDLS and CDR2 is YYNGEE. This CDR3 is built from 14 residues.

This chain's CDR3 is CASSSTRQARGTEAFF. The CDR3 DNA sequence: TGTGCCAGCAGCTCCACTCGACAGGCCCGTGGCACTGAAGCTTTCTTT. The chain carries TRBV7-9 and TRBJ1-1; tentatively, D is TRBD1 (6 bases). The CDR3 is made up of 16 amino acids. Germline values: CDR1 SEHNR, CDR2 FQNEAQ (reference sequence). V was pared by 4 bases and J by 4 bases, with 19 bases between.